The rows below give T cell receptor beta chains drawn from one sample of a study of beta chain features in type 1 diabetes. Some clones are missing from TCRdb's copy, which holds only in-frame ones; the method was immunoSEQ multiplex PCR. The sample holds approximately 60,000 clones, around 63% seen once. Sequencing was done on a sample of Tregs from blood. These receptors all stem from a woman younger than 35 in good health. The CDR3 runs from the conserved cysteine through the conserved F or W. The D gene is left open where the match is weak. A row's size may be missing; if present it is once, few, many or a size class.

V gene,D gene,J gene,clone size,CDR3 DNA,CDR3 protein
TRBV9,-,TRBJ2-4,-,TGTGCCAGCAGCCAATCCGGGGGAGCCAAAAACATTCAGTACTTC,CASSQSGGAKNIQYF
TRBV7-2,-,TRBJ2-1,-,TGTGCCAGCAGCTTAGAACCGGGTTACAATGAGCAGTTCTTC,CASSLEPGYNEQFF
TRBV9,-,TRBJ1-5,-,TGTGCCAGCAGCCCTGGCGGCGGCAGATCCAATCAGCCCCAGCATTTT,CASSPGGGRSNQPQHF
TRBV4-2,TRBD1,TRBJ2-6,few,TGTGCCAGCAGCCAAACTACAGGGGGCGCTTTGTCTGGGGCCAACGTCCTGACTTTC,CASSQTTGGALSGANVLTF
TRBV5-6,-,TRBJ1-2,once,TGTGCCAGCAGTCCCTTGGGTGGGACTTATGGCTACACCTTC,CASSPLGGTYGYTF
TRBV4-2,TRBD2,TRBJ2-1,few,TGTGCCAGCAGCCAAAATTGGCTAGCGGGAGGCAGGGAGCAGTTCTTC,CASSQNWLAGGREQFF
TRBV27,-,TRBJ1-6,once,TGTGCCAGCAGTTTATCTTGGAGCTCCTATAATTCACCCCTCCACTTT,CASSLSWSSYNSPLHF
TRBV27,TRBD2,TRBJ2-1,-,TGTGCCAGCAGTTTCGGACTAGCGGGGTTCAATGAGCAGTTCTTC,CASSFGLAGFNEQFF
TRBV30,-,TRBJ2-3,-,TGTGCTGGTCGGAGTGGCAGGGGTTCGTTTCAGGGCACAGATACGCAGTATTTT,CAGRSGRGSFQGTDTQYF
TRBV29-1,TRBD2,TRBJ2-7,-,TGCAGCGGCCCGGGACTAGCGGCCTTCTACGAGCAGTACTTC,CSGPGLAAFYEQYF
TRBV9,TRBD2,TRBJ2-2,few,TGTGCCAGCAGCAGGGCGGGAGTCACCGGGGAGCTGTTTTTT,CASSRAGVTGELFF
TRBV2,-,TRBJ2-3,-,TGTGCCAGCGGTACTCGGGGATACAGCACAGATACGCAGTATTTT,CASGTRGYSTDTQYF
TRBV9,-,TRBJ2-2,-,TGTGCCAGCAGCGTGACGGGAGCAAACACCGGGGAGCTGTTTTTT,CASSVTGANTGELFF
TRBV7-9,TRBD2,TRBJ2-7,-,TGTGCCAGCAGGCCCGGGACTAGCGGGTTCGAGCAGTACTTC,CASRPGTSGFEQYF
TRBV6-5,TRBD2,TRBJ2-7,-,TGTGCCAGCAAGCGGGAGCTAAGCCCCGAGCAGTACTTC,CASKRELSPEQYF
TRBV7-9,TRBD2,TRBJ2-1,-,TGTGCCAGCAGCTTGTCTAACGGGAGGGCCGGTAAGGGCTACAATGAGCAGTTCTTC,CASSLSNGRAGKGYNEQFF
TRBV29-1,TRBD2,TRBJ2-1,-,TGCAGCGTTCGACTAGCGGGGGCCGGGTATGAGCAGTTCTTC,CSVRLAGAGYEQFF
TRBV9,TRBD2,TRBJ2-3,-,TGTGCCAGCAGCTCGCGGGGGGGCCTGCGCACAGATACGCAGTATTTT,CASSSRGGLRTDTQYF
TRBV11-2,-,TRBJ2-3,few,TGTGCCAGCAGCTTAACTTTTACGACAGATACGCAGTATTTT,CASSLTFTTDTQYF
TRBV7-9,TRBD2,TRBJ2-2,-,TGTGCCAGCAGCTTAGCAGTGGGACTAGCGGGAGCCGGGGAGCTGTTTTTT,CASSLAVGLAGAGELFF
TRBV2,TRBD2,TRBJ2-5,-,TGTGCCAGCAGGGTGGGAGGGCCGGGAGAGACCCAGTACTTC,CASRVGGPGETQYF
TRBV5-1,-,TRBJ2-3,medium-sized,TGCGCCAGCAGCTTGCTAGGAGGGGCAGATACGCAGTATTTT,CASSLLGGADTQYF
TRBV6-6,TRBD2,TRBJ2-1,few,TGTGCCAGCAGTCTCACTAGCGGTCTGAGGGAGTTCTTC,CASSLTSGLREFF
TRBV5-1,-,TRBJ2-7,-,TGCGCCAGCGCTCCGAACTCAGGGATACACGAGCAGTACTTC,CASAPNSGIHEQYF
TRBV7-2,TRBD2,TRBJ2-1,-,TGTGCCAGCAGCTTGACTAGCGGGGGGGCCTACAATGAGCAGTTCTTC,CASSLTSGGAYNEQFF